This TCR beta chain was captured in a study of T cells in Graves' hyperthyroidism and ophthalmopathy. This clonotype was counted only a few times. Its antigen is not identified. There were TCR beta CDR3 regions amplified from RNA transcripts. The HTBI primer set was used in a first-round RT-PCR of the TCR CDR3. TCRdb fed the multiplex PCR reads into MiXCR, producing one record per CDR3 protein. The table lists about 210,000 distinct CDR3 sequences, roughly 18% of them singletons, with around 50% in the top ten. The CDR3 covers 14 residues. Trimming took off 1 base at V and 5 bases at J, with 13 bases between the two ends. Germline loops: CDR1 SGHRS, CDR2 YFSETQ. Study conclusions and caveats: Most expanded thyroid clonotypes above 0.001 also appeared in blood.

The receptor's source is a man aged 45-60 years with Graves' hyperthyroidism. Sequencing was done on a sample of blood. The chain combines TRBV5-1 with TRBJ2-7; possible D gene TRBD1, 6 bases. Here the CDR3 DNA reads TGCGCCAGCAGCTTGACTCAGGGGACCGACGAGCAGTACTTC. Translated: CASSLTQGTDEQYF.